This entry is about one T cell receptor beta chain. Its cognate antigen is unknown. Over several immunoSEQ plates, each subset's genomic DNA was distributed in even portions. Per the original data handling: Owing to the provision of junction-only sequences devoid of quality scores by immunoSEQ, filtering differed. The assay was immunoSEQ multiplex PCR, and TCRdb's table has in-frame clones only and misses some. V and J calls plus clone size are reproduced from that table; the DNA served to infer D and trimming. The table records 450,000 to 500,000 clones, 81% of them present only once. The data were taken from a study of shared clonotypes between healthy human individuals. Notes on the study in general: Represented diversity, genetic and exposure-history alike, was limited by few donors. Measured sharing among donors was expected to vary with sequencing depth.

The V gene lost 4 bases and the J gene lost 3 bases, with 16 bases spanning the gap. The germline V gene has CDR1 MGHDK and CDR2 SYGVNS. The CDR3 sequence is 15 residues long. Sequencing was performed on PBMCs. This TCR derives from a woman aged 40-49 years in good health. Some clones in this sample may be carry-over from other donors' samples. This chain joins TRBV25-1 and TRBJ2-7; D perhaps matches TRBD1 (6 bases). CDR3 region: CASSVTRQALYEQYF. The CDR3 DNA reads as TGTGCCAGCAGTGTTACCCGACAGGCCCTCTACGAGCAGTACTTC.